This paragraph reports one T cell receptor beta chain. Its specificity is unknown. The read ends 3 residues early relative to the CDR3; the germline J gene fills the gap. The data belong to a study of T cells in women clearing cervical HPV infection. Study summary: Donors had HPV16-related CIN3 or worse; 2 had invasive cancer.

General study results and limits: CIN3+ cases had significantly higher TCR richness than controls; evenness did not differ. Cases carried less TRBV6-7 than controls: roughly 0.11% versus 0.16%.

Germline V gene sequence: CDR1 SGHTA, CDR2 FQGNSA. CDR3 length equals 13 residues. V was trimmed by 7 bases and J by 4 bases, leaving 13 bases between them. Here immunoSEQ multiplex PCR was the method, and the copy in TCRdb shows in-frame clones only, minus some. The listing contains 30,000 to 35,000 clones. The receptor comes from a woman aged 18 to 75 with a cervical HPV16 infection that either progressed to CIN3+ or cleared (not recorded which). The chain uses TRBV7-2 and TRBJ1-2; D is perhaps TRBD1 (5 bases). Material: blood buffy coat. CDR3: CASKPGGGYGYTF. The covered CDR3 bases are TGTGCCAGCAAACCCGGGGGTGGCTATGGC.